This entry lists 2 T cell receptor beta chains sequenced from one sample in a study of shared clonotypes between healthy human individuals. Sequencing was performed with immunoSEQ multiplex PCR; in TCRdb, only in-frame clones are kept and a portion is missing. This table holds more than 2,000,000 clones, over 90% found once. The material sequenced was naive CD4+ T cells from PBMCs. Subset meaning: CD45RA+ positively selected. All receptors derive from a man between 18 and 35 years old in good health. Some clones in this sample may be carry-over from other donors' samples.

The gene calls are TRBV7-2 and TRBJ2-3, with 9 bases identical to TRBD2. The CDR3 sequence is 16 residues long. Germline CDR1 SGHTA, CDR2 FQGNSA. After removal of 7 bases from V and 4 bases from J, the junction contained 12 bases not matched to a gene. CDR3 nucleotide sequence: TGTGCCAGCAACCTACTCGGGACTAGCATCGCAGATACGCAGTATTTT. Translating gives CASNLLGTSIADTQYF.

The gene calls are TRBV28 and TRBJ2-7, with D perhaps TRBD1 (6 bases). The CDR3 runs 15 residues. Trimming shortened V by 3 bases and J by 6 bases, and 18 bases separated the two germline ends. From germline, CDR1 is MDHEN and CDR2 SYDVKM. The CDR3 bases are TGTGCCAGCAGTTTTCTTACCGGGACACCGTCCGAGCAGTACTTC. Protein: CASSFLTGTPSEQYF.